This T cell receptor (beta chain) was recorded in a study of blood T cell repertoires in COVID-19. As for the study in general: Acute and convalescent COVID-19 samples came from the United States, Italy and Spain.

Germline CDR1 reads SQVTM; CDR2 reads ANQGSEA. This CDR3 spans 15 amino acids. J was trimmed by 3 bases and V by 3 bases; bases with no gene match: 9. Method: immunoSEQ multiplex PCR; TCRdb's copy keeps in-frame clones and lacks some. This sample has about 33,000 clones, with 88% found just once. Source material: peripheral blood. This clonotype was obtained from an elderly woman with active or convalescent COVID-19. The rearrangement uses TRBV29-1 and TRBJ1-1; TRBD1 matches 8 bases. The CDR3 protein is CSVEGRTGRDTEAFF. The CDR3 DNA is TGCAGCGTTGAGGGCCGGACAGGGAGGGACACTGAAGCTTTCTTT.